The rows below give T cell receptor beta chains drawn from one sample of a study of cytomegalovirus exposure and HLA in healthy donors. Sequenced by immunoSEQ multiplex PCR; TCRdb stores in-frame clones only, minus some. This repertoire includes approximately 110,000 clones. Sample: PBMCs. The receptors here all came from a man aged 18 to 30 in good health and CMV-seronegative. The CDR3 runs from the conserved cysteine through the conserved F or W. The D gene is left open where the match is weak.

D gene | J gene | V gene | CDR3 DNA | CDR3 protein
TRBD2 | TRBJ2-3 | TRBV15 | TGTGCCACCAGCCCACGTGGAGTTATAGCGGGAGTGACAGATACGCAGTATTTT | CATSPRGVIAGVTDTQYF
TRBD2 | TRBJ2-2 | TRBV9 | TGTGCCAGCAGCGTAGGGGGGGGTGTGCTAGCCGGGGAGCTGTTTTTT | CASSVGGGVLAGELFF
- | TRBJ2-7 | TRBV21-1 | TGTGCCAGCAGCAAATCGGCAGGGGGATATTACGAGCAGTACTTC | CASSKSAGGYYEQYF
TRBD1 | TRBJ1-4 | TRBV6-5 | TGTGCCAGCAGTCGACAACAGGGGCGAGAGATGTTTTTT | CASSRQQGREMFF
- | TRBJ1-4 | TRBV7-5 | TGTGTCAGATGGGCATTGGCGGGTAATGAAAAACTGTTTTTT | CVRWALAGNEKLFF
- | TRBJ2-2 | TRBV19 | TGTGCCAGTACGTACACCGGGGAGCTGTTTTTT | CASTYTGELFF
- | TRBJ2-7 | TRBV28 | TGTGCCAGCAGTTCCGCAGGGGACACCCCCCTCGAGCAGTACTTC | CASSSAGDTPLEQYF
- | TRBJ1-1 | TRBV30 | TGTGCCTGGAACAGGGATCTTTCGGCTTTCTTT | CAWNRDLSAFF
- | TRBJ1-5 | TRBV19 | TGTGCTTGTAGGGACACCGAGGGCAATCAGCCCCAGCATTTT | CACRDTEGNQPQHF
TRBD1 | TRBJ2-7 | TRBV5-1 | TGCGCCAGCAGCTCGGCCGGGACAGAAACCTACGAGCAGTACTTC | CASSSAGTETYEQYF
- | TRBJ1-4 | TRBV9 | TGTGCCAGCAGCGTAGGAGGGGGAGTGGGTGAAAAACTGTTTTTT | CASSVGGGVGEKLFF
TRBD1 | TRBJ2-7 | TRBV6-5 | TGTGCCAGCAGTTACGTTCGCAGGGGGCAAGGCGAGCAGTACTTC | CASSYVRRGQGEQYF
- | TRBJ2-7 | TRBV13 | TGTGCCAGCAGCTTACCTACAGGGAGATACGAGCAGTACTTC | CASSLPTGRYEQYF
TRBD1 | TRBJ1-6 | TRBV10-3 | TGTGCCAGCCTAACAGGGGGCCGTTCACCCCTCCACTTT | CASLTGGRSPLHF
- | TRBJ1-2 | TRBV5-1 | TGCGCCAGCAGCCCACAACTAAAGCATGGCTACACCTTC | CASSPQLKHGYTF
- | TRBJ1-1 | TRBV4-2 | TGTGCCAGCAGCCAAGACGCTCCAGCCGGGGCTGAAGCTTTCTTT | CASSQDAPAGAEAFF
TRBD1 | TRBJ2-3 | TRBV30 | TGTGCCTGGCGCCCCAGGGGGCGCCCCTCGACTGGCACAGATACGCAGTATTTT | CAWRPRGRPSTGTDTQYF
- | TRBJ1-4 | TRBV6-5 | TGTGCCAGCAGCCCCGCGGGCGGTGAAAAACTGTTTTTT | CASSPAGGEKLFF
- | TRBJ1-2 | TRBV4-1 | TGCGCCAGCAGCCAAGATCCTTATGGCTACACCTTC | CASSQDPYGYTF
TRBD2 | TRBJ2-7 | TRBV9 | TGTGCCAGCAGCGTGACTAGCGGGATTTCCTACGAGCAGTACTTC | CASSVTSGISYEQYF
- | TRBJ2-2 | TRBV11-1 | TGTGCCAGCAGCCTCAATTCGGGATACGGGGAGCTGTTTTTT | CASSLNSGYGELFF
TRBD2 | TRBJ2-1 | TRBV7-2 | TGTGCCAGCAGCTTAGGACTAGCAATTAACAATGAGCAGTTCTTC | CASSLGLAINNEQFF
TRBD1 | TRBJ2-3 | TRBV5-1 | TGCGCCAGCAGCACCCCGGGACAGGGGATGGGAACAGATACGCAGTATTTT | CASSTPGQGMGTDTQYF
- | TRBJ2-5 | TRBV19 | TGTGCCGCCAGCGACAGAGGTCATGAGACCCAGTACTTC | CAASDRGHETQYF
- | TRBJ1-5 | TRBV4-1 | TGCGCCAGCAGCCAAGAGGACTTCCTAACCCCTCAGCCCCAGCATTTT | CASSQEDFLTPQPQHF
- | TRBJ1-1 | TRBV6-5 | TGTGCCAGCAGTTATGGGGGGAGAGTCCACACTGAAGCTTTCTTT | CASSYGGRVHTEAFF
- | TRBJ2-3 | TRBV5-1 | TGCGCCAGCAGCTTTGACAGGGATACGCAGTATTTT | CASSFDRDTQYF
TRBD2 | TRBJ2-2 | TRBV5-1 | TGCGCCAGCAGCGTACCGGGACTAGCGGGGGGGAAGAACACCGGGGAGCTGTTTTTT | CASSVPGLAGGKNTGELFF
- | TRBJ1-6 | TRBV29-1 | TGCAGCGTTGGGTGGGGAGCGGATTCACCCCTCCACTTT | CSVGWGADSPLHF
- | TRBJ2-7 | TRBV2 | TGTGCCAGCAGTGTCGTCGAGCAGTACTTC | CASSVVEQYF
- | TRBJ2-1 | TRBV4-1 | TGCGCCAGCAGCCAAGATATGAGGGAGAAATCCTACAATGAGCAGTTCTTC | CASSQDMREKSYNEQFF
- | TRBJ2-1 | TRBV6-4 | TGTGCCAGCAGTGACTCGATGCTGAGGAGGTCCTACAATGAGCAGTTCTTC | CASSDSMLRRSYNEQFF
TRBD2 | TRBJ2-2 | TRBV15 | TGTGCCACCAGTCCGGGACTAGAGTCCACCGGGGAGCTGTTTTTT | CATSPGLESTGELFF
- | TRBJ2-7 | TRBV10-3 | TGTGCCATCAGTGACGGTCTCGGCGGGGCCTCCTACGAGCAGTACTTC | CAISDGLGGASYEQYF
TRBD1 | TRBJ2-2 | TRBV4-1 | TGCGCCAGCAGCCAGGCCGGGACAGGGGGCACCGGGGAGCTGTTTTTT | CASSQAGTGGTGELFF